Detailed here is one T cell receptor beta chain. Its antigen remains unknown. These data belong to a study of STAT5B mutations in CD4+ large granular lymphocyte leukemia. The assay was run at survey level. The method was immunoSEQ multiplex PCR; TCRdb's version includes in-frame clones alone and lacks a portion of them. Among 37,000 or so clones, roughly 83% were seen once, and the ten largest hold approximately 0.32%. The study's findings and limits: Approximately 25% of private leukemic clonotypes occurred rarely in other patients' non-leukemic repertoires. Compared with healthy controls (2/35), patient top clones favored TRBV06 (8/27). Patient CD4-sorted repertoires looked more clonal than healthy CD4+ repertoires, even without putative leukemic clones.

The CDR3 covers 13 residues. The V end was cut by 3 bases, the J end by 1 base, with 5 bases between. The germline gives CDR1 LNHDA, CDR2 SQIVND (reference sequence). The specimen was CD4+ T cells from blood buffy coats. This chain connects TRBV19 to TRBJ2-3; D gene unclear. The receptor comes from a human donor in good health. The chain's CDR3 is CASSMGGTDTQYF. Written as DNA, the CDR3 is TGTGCCAGTAGTATGGGCGGCACAGATACGCAGTATTTT.